This T cell receptor (beta chain) was captured in a study of preoperative IRX-2 immunotherapy in early breast cancer. CDR3 size: 12 residues. Germline V lookup: CDR1 MNHGY, CDR2 SAAAGT. V trimming: 2 bases; J trimming: 7 bases; junction bases outside the gene matches: 1. TCRdb's table, derived via immunoSEQ multiplex PCR, lists solely in-frame clones and lacks some. The table records about 2,700 clones, over 60% of them present only once. The sample's treatment: preoperative locoregional IRX-2 cytokine immunotherapy. Preoperative locoregional IRX-2 cytokine immunotherapy was tested in the phase Ib source study.

This rearrangement joins TRBV6-8 to TRBJ2-7, with 8 bases identical to TRBD1. The sample here was tumor tissue, taken after IRX-2 immunotherapy. The sequence derives from a human donor with breast cancer. This CDR3 reads CASSYDRGEQYF. CDR3 nucleotides: TGTGCCAGCAGTTACGACAGGGGAGAGCAGTACTTC.